This T cell receptor (beta chain) was identified in a study of monozygotic twins with inflammatory bowel disease. Study outcomes and limitations: Repertoire similarity did not separate concordant from discordant twins, possibly from limited power.

About this clonotype: Its specificity is not known.

Blood samples measuring roughly 2.5 ml were taken per donor. The CDR3 loop spans 13 amino acids. Looked up from germline, CDR1 is DFQATT and CDR2 is SNEGSKA (reference sequence). TCRdb reanalyzed the 5' RACE reads, giving one entry per CDR3 protein sequence and no DNA. The sample features around 150,000 distinct CDR3 sequences, with under 3.5% in its top ten. The sequence came from a human donor with ulcerative colitis or Crohn's disease, or a healthy co-twin of an affected twin (not recorded which). V is TRBV20-1 and J is TRBJ2-3; as DNA is missing, the TRBD1 call by TCRdb cannot be tested. Sequenced sample: blood. This chain's CDR3 is CSARPRWADTQYF.